The 24 T cell receptor beta chains in this list originate from one sample, sequenced in a study of regulatory T cells in long-lasting Graves disease. The time point denotes: persistent/refractory GD, antithyroid drugs over 5 years with positive TRAb. Extracted RNA from PBMCs served as the source of the TCR library. HTBI primers from iRepertoire and Arm-PCR of CDR3 regions yielded the TCR beta libraries. TCRdb recomputed calls from the multiplex PCR reads with MiXCR, one row per CDR3 protein. The table shows 350,000 to 450,000 distinct CDR3 sequences, with less than 30% occurring only once. The starting material was peripheral blood mononuclear cells (PBMCs), obtained when the disease was refractory, from a patient treated with antithyroid drugs. These receptors all come from a woman aged 35 to 49 with Graves disease.

The chain carries TRBV7-8 and TRBJ2-7; TRBD2 agrees at 10 bases. This CDR3 spans 13 amino acids. V lost 8 bases and J lost 4; bases outside the gene matches: 5. Germline loops: CDR1 SGHVS, CDR2 FQNEAQ. CDR3 protein: CASGLAVTYEQYF. In DNA, the CDR3 is TGTGCCAGCGGACTAGCGGTTACGTACGAGCAGTACTTC.

This clonotype has at least ten counts. The chain employs TRBV28 and TRBJ2-7; 12 bases are a match to TRBD2. After removal of 6 bases from V and 7 bases from J, the junction contained 10 bases not matched to a gene. Germline V gene lookup returns CDR1 MDHEN and CDR2 SYDVKM. The CDR3 contains 15 residues. For the CDR3, the DNA is TGTGCCAGCAGACGACTAGCGGGAGAGTCGAGGGAGCAGTACTTC. As protein: CASRRLAGESREQYF.

This clonotype occurred a few times. This chain connects TRBV12-5 to TRBJ2-5; 9 bases are a match to TRBD2. The V segment lost 2 bases and the J segment 5 bases; nucleotides outside the gene matches: 12. The CDR3 is 17 amino acids. Germline loops: CDR1 LGHNT, CDR2 FRNRAP. This CDR3 reads CASGLRLAGSTGETQYF. Written as DNA, the CDR3 is TGTGCTAGTGGTTTGCGGCTAGCGGGAAGCACCGGGGAGACCCAGTACTTC.

This clonotype was picked up many times. V is TRBV28 and J is TRBJ1-2; the D gene is possibly TRBD1 (6 bases). Trimming removed 3 bases at V and 4 bases at J, with 15 bases between. This CDR3 has 15 residues. Germline loops: CDR1 MDHEN, CDR2 SYDVKM. The CDR3 DNA is TGTGCCAGCAGTTTCTGGGCAGGGGAGGGCTATGGCTACACCTTC. It is translated as CASSFWAGEGYGYTF.

CDR3 loop: CASSPLGGAAYNEQFF. In nucleotides, the CDR3 is TGTGCCAGCAGTCCTCTTGGGGGGGCGGCGTACAATGAGCAGTTCTTC. The chain recombines TRBV27 with TRBJ2-1, with a tentative D call TRBD2 (7 bases). CDR3 length: 16 amino acids. Germline assignment: CDR1 MNHEY and CDR2 SMNVEV (reference sequence). With 5 bases removed from V and 4 bases from J, the gap between germline ends came to 18 bases.

This clonotype appeared once. V is TRBV9 and J is TRBJ1-5, with a possible D match to TRBD1 (6 bases). Trimming pared 3 bases from V and 5 bases from J, leaving 12 bases between. CDR1 SGDLS and CDR2 YYNGEE come from the germline V gene. CDR3 length: 14 residues. CDR3 coding DNA: TGTGCCAGCAGCGAGGGGGGGGGGGATCAGCCCCAGCATTTT. It translates to CASSEGGGDQPQHF.

On this clonotype itself: It may be a read error: a sequence one base away is much more abundant. This sequence joins TRBV7-3 and TRBJ2-5, with 7 positions matching TRBD1. The CDR3 runs 15 residues. V lost 1 base and J lost 7; bases outside the gene matches: 9. Germline-derived CDR1 and CDR2 are SGHTA and FQGTGA. As DNA, the CDR3 is TGTGCCAGCAGCTTAAAGGGGGCGGGTGGAGGGACCCAGTACTTC. It specifies CASSLKGAGGGTQYF.

Regarding this clonotype: The junction shows a germline mismatch at one end, possibly a read error. This chain joins TRBV28 and TRBJ2-1; D remains ambiguous. The CDR3 has 14 residues. The germline V gene encodes CDR1 MDHEN and CDR2 SYDVKM. The chain's CDR3 is CASSLTTNYSEQFF. The CDR3 DNA sequence: TGTGCCAGCAGCCTCACTACCAACTACAGTGAGCAGTTCTTC.

The V call is TRBV2, the J call TRBJ1-2, with D perhaps TRBD1 (6 bases). Germline V gene sequence: CDR1 SNHLY, CDR2 FYNNEI. This CDR3 contains 13 residues. Between the trimmed V and J ends, which lost 6 bases and 8 bases, there was a span of 16 bases. For the CDR3, the DNA is TGTGCCAGCAGCTTGGTCGGGACACGAGGCTACACCTTC. Protein product: CASSLVGTRGYTF.

This clonotype was seen once. This chain joins TRBV10-3 and TRBJ1-1; D uncertain. This CDR3 has 13 residues. With 6 bases removed from V and 6 bases from J, the gap between germline ends came to 14 bases. The germline CDR1 and CDR2 sequences are ENHRY and SYGVKD. This chain's CDR3 is CAISNPGPPEAFF. DNA of the CDR3: TGTGCCATCAGCAACCCAGGCCCGCCTGAAGCTTTCTTT.

This clonotype was picked up many times. The V call is TRBV20-1, the J call TRBJ2-7, with 13 positions matching TRBD2. The CDR3 is 15 amino acids. Losses at the gene ends were 3 bases for V and 3 bases for J; bases not matched to a gene: 5. Germline CDR1 is DFQATT and CDR2 is SNEGSKA (reference sequence). In nucleotides, the CDR3 is TGCAGTGCTAGGCAGACTAGCGGGGGGTACTACGAGCAGTACTTC. Translating it yields CSARQTSGGYYEQYF.

This clonotype was seen a handful of times. This chain connects TRBV6-1 to TRBJ2-7, with TRBD1 identical over 8 bases. Germline V CDR1 and CDR2: MNHNS, SASEGT. Trimming at V came to 7 bases and at J to 2 bases, leaving 7 bases not matched to a gene. The CDR3 contains 14 residues. The CDR3, as DNA: TGTGCCAGCACCGGGGACAGGATGCCCTACGAGCAGTACTTC. It specifies CASTGDRMPYEQYF.

Only a few counts were recorded for this clonotype. The chain joins TRBV15 to TRBJ1-1; D not resolved. V was trimmed by 1 base and J by 3 bases, leaving 12 bases between them. The CDR3 is 15 amino acids. From germline, CDR1 is LNHNV and CDR2 YYDKDF (reference sequence). CDR3 nucleotide sequence: TGTGCCACCAGCAGAGGAACGGGTGCGGACACTGAAGCTTTCTTT. Translation: CATSRGTGADTEAFF.

This clonotype occurred many times. This chain joins TRBV29-1 and TRBJ2-7; 12 positions match TRBD2. V shed 2 bases and J 2 bases; nucleotides not matched to a gene: 1. Germline CDR1 SQVTM, CDR2 ANQGSEA. The CDR3 totals 14 residues. CDR3 in DNA: TGCAGCGTTGAACTAGCGGGAGGGGCCTACGAGCAGTACTTC. This translates into CSVELAGGAYEQYF.

The J gene is TRBJ2-2, the V gene TRBV29-1; D unclear. The V end lost 3 bases, the J end lost 5 bases, and 7 bases lay between the germline ends. This CDR3 region has 12 residues. Germline-derived CDR1 and CDR2 are SQVTM and ANQGSEA. CDR3 sequence: CSVEGPTGELFF. The CDR3 DNA sequence: TGCAGCGTTGAGGGCCCGACCGGGGAGCTGTTTTTT.

This clonotype showed up just a few times. The chain combines TRBV7-2 with TRBJ2-5; D is perhaps TRBD2 (7 bases). The V gene lost 3 bases and the J gene lost 1 base, with 15 bases spanning the gap. This CDR3 has 16 residues. Germline loops: CDR1 SGHTA, CDR2 FQGNSA. The DNA for the CDR3 is TGTGCCAGCAGCTTCGGGGGAGGGGGATTCCAAGAGACCCAGTACTTC. Protein: CASSFGGGGFQETQYF.

This clonotype was detected a few times. V and J are TRBV3-1 and TRBJ1-1; no reliable D call. Deletions cut 1 base from V and 11 bases from J, with 8 bases between. The CDR3 is 11 amino acids. Germline V gene sequence: CDR1 LGHDT, CDR2 YNNKEL (reference sequence). The CDR3 DNA sequence: TGTGCCAGCAGCCAAGGTGTATACGCTTTCTTT. This codes for CASSQGVYAFF.

J is TRBJ2-3 and V is TRBV15; 8 nucleotides line up with TRBD2. CDR3 length: 18 residues. V lost 0 bases and J lost 7; bases outside the gene matches: 15. Germline CDR1 LNHNV, CDR2 YYDKDF (reference sequence). The CDR3 is CATSRDLFGAGVVYTQYF. CDR3 nucleotide sequence: TGTGCCACCAGCAGAGATCTTTTCGGAGCGGGAGTGGTGTATACGCAGTATTTT.

This clonotype occurred many times. The rearrangement uses TRBV12-5 and TRBJ1-2, with no clear D. V gave up 4 bases and J gave up 8 bases, with 11 bases separating them. The CDR3 length is 12 residues. The germline CDR1 and CDR2 sequences are LGHNT and FRNRAP. Written as DNA, the CDR3 is TGTGCTAGTGGTTCCGACGTCGGAGGCTACACCTTC. Protein: CASGSDVGGYTF.

V is TRBV19 and J is TRBJ1-3; 7 bases are shared with TRBD1. Germline assignment: CDR1 LNHDA and CDR2 SQIVND (reference sequence). The V gene end was trimmed by 4 bases and the J gene end by 0 bases; junction bases not matched to a gene: 6. The CDR3 covers 16 residues. The CDR3 loop reads CASSRTQGNSGNTIYF. As DNA, the CDR3 is TGTGCCAGTAGTAGAACACAGGGGAACTCTGGAAACACCATATATTTT.

In its sample, this clonotype was seen a few times. V gene TRBV5-6 combines with J gene TRBJ2-3; D is ambiguous. This CDR3 spans 14 amino acids. The ends were cut back, 0 bases at V and 1 base at J, with 6 bases in the middle. Germline V CDR1 and CDR2: SGHDT, YYEEEE. CDR3 DNA: TGTGCCAGCAGCTTGGAGGTGCGCACAGATACGCAGTATTTT. Protein sequence: CASSLEVRTDTQYF.

This clonotype was observed at least ten times. This chain links TRBV28 with TRBJ2-2, with 7 bases identical to TRBD2. This CDR3 spans 15 amino acids. Germline assignment: CDR1 MDHEN and CDR2 SYDVKM. The ends lost 8 bases at V and 2 bases at J; junction bases unmatched: 8. The CDR3 reads CASRSGQVNTGELFF. In DNA form, the CDR3 reads TGTGCCAGCCGTAGCGGGCAGGTTAACACCGGGGAGCTGTTTTTT.

The chain joins TRBV7-2 to TRBJ2-1; 9 nucleotides agree with TRBD2. Trimming at V came to 3 bases and at J to 0 bases, leaving 3 bases not matched to a gene. The CDR3 totals 16 residues. Per germline, CDR1 SGHTA and CDR2 FQGNSA. The CDR3 bases are TGTGCCAGCAGCTTGGAAGCGGGAGGCTCCTACAATGAGCAGTTCTTC. Its protein is CASSLEAGGSYNEQFF.

This sequence joins TRBV3-1 and TRBJ1-3, with a weak D call TRBD1 (6 bases). The CDR3 loop spans 14 amino acids. V shed 3 bases and J shed 1 base, with 7 bases lying between them. From germline, CDR1 is LGHDT and CDR2 YNNKEL (reference sequence). CDR3 nucleotide sequence: TGTGCCAGCAGCCACAGGGGTTCTGGAAACACCATATATTTT. It encodes CASSHRGSGNTIYF. Together with reference TRBV3-1 and TRBJ1-3, the CDR3 gives the full variable domain: DTAVSQTPKYLVTQMGNDKSIKCEQNLGHDTMYWYKQDSKKFLKIMFSYNNKELIINETVPNRFSPKSPDKAHLNLHINSLELGDSAVYFCASSHRGSGNTIYFGEGSWLTVV.